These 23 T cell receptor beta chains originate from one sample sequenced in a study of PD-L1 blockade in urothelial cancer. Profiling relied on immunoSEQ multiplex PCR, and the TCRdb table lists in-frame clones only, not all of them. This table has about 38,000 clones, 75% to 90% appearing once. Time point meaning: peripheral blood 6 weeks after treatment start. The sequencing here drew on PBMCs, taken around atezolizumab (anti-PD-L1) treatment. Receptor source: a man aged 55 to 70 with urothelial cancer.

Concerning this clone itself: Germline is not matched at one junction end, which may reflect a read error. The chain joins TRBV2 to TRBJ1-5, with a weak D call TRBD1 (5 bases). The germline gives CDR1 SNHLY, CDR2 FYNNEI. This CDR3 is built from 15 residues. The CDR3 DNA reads TGTGCCAGCAGGGAAGACAGATCCCGATCTCAGCCCCAGCATTTT. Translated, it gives CASREDRSRSQPQHF.

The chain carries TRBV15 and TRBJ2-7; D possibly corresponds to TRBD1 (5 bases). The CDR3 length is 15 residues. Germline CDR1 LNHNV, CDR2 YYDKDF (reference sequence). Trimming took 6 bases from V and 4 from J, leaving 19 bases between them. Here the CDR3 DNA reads TGTGCCACCAGGTCGAGGACACGTCCCGATTACGAGCAGTACTTC. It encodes CATRSRTRPDYEQYF. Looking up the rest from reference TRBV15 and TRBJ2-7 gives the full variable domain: DAMVIQNPRYQVTQFGKPVTLSCSQTLNHNVMYWYQQKSSQAPKLLFHYYDKDFNNEADTPDNFQSRRPNTSFCFLDIRSPGLGDTAMYLCATRSRTRPDYEQYFGPGTRLTVT.

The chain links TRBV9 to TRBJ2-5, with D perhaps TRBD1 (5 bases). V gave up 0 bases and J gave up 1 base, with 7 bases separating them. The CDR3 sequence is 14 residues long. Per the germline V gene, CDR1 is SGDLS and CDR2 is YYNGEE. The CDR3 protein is CASSVGQRQETQYF. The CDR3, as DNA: TGTGCCAGCAGCGTAGGACAGCGCCAAGAGACCCAGTACTTC.

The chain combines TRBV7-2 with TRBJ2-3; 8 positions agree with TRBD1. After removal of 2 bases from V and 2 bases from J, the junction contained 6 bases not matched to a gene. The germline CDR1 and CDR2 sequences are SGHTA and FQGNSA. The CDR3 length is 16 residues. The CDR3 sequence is CASSLQGQGATDTQYF. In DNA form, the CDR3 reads TGTGCCAGCAGCTTACAAGGGCAGGGGGCCACAGATACGCAGTATTTT.

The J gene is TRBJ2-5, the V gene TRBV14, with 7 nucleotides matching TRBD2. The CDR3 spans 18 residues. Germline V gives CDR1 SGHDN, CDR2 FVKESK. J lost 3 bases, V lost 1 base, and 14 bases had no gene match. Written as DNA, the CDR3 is TGTGCCAGCAGCCAAGCTTTCAGTCGGCGGGGAGGGGAAGAGACCCAGTACTTC. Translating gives CASSQAFSRRGGEETQYF.

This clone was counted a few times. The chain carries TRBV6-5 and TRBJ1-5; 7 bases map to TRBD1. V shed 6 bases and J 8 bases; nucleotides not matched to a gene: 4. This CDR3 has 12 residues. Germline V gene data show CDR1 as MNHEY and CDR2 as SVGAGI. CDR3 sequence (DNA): TGTGCCAGCAGCCCCGGGACAGAGCCCCAGCATTTT. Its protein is CASSPGTEPQHF.

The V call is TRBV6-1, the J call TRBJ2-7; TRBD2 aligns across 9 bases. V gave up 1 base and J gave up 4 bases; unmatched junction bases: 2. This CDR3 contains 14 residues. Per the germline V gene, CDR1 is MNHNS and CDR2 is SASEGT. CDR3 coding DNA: TGTGCCAGCAGTGAAGGACTAGCGGTTTACGAGCAGTACTTC. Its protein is CASSEGLAVYEQYF.

CDR3 in amino acids: CASSFSRTGGEDTQYF. CDR3 bases: TGCGCCAGCAGCTTCTCCAGGACAGGGGGCGAAGATACGCAGTATTTT. The chain employs TRBV5-1 and TRBJ2-3; 11 positions agree with TRBD1. Looked up from germline, CDR1 is SGHRS and CDR2 is YFSETQ. The V segment lost 2 bases and the J segment 5 bases; nucleotides outside the gene matches: 7. The CDR3 runs 16 residues. Full variable domain (outside the CDR3, taken from reference TRBV5-1 and TRBJ2-3): KAGVTQTPRYLIKTRGQQVTLSCSPISGHRSVSWYQQTPGQGLQFLFEYFSETQRNKGNFPGRFSGRQFSNSRSEMNVSTLELGDSALYLCASSFSRTGGEDTQYFGPGTRLTVL.

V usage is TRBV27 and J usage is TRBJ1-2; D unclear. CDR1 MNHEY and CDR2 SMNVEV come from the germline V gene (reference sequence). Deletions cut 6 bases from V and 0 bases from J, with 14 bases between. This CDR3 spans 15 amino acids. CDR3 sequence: CASRLAGQANYGYTF. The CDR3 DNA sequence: TGTGCCAGCAGACTAGCCGGCCAGGCTAACTATGGCTACACCTTC.

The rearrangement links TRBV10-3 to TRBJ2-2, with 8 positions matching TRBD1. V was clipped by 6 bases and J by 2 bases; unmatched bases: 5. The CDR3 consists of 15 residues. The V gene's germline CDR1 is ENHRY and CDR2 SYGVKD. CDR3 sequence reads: CAIRGDRSNTGELFF. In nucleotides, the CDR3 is TGTGCCATCAGGGGGGACAGGTCAAACACCGGGGAGCTGTTTTTT.

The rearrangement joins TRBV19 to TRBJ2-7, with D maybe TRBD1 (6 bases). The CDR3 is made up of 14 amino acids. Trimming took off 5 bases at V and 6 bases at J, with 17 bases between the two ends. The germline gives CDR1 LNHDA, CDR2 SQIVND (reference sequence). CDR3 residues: CASSSRIGGSEQYF. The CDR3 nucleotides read TGTGCCAGTAGTTCGAGGATAGGGGGATCCGAGCAGTACTTC.

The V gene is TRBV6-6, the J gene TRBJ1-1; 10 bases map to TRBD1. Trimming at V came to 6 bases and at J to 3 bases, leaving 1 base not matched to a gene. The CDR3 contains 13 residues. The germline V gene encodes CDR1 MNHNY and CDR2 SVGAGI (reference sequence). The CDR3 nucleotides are TGTGCCAGCAGAGGACAGGGGGACACTGAAGCTTTCTTT. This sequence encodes CASRGQGDTEAFF.

This CDR3 reads CASSLTGSSYEQYF. CDR3 nucleotide sequence: TGTGCCAGCAGCTTAACCGGGAGCTCCTACGAGCAGTACTTC. J is TRBJ2-7 and V is TRBV7-2; possibly TRBD2 for D (6 bases). This CDR3 is 14 amino acids long. V was cut by 2 bases and J by 0 bases, with 8 bases left in between. CDR1 and CDR2 (germline): SGHTA, FQGNSA.

CDR3 sequence: CAWREGTVLSMQYF. CDR3 nucleotides: TGTGCCTGGAGGGAGGGGACAGTTCTAAGCATGCAGTACTTC. J is TRBJ2-7 and V is TRBV30; D is perhaps TRBD1 (7 bases). This CDR3 contains 14 residues. Per the germline V gene, CDR1 is GTSNPN and CDR2 is SVGIG (reference sequence). Deletions cut 3 bases from V and 9 bases from J, with 21 bases between.

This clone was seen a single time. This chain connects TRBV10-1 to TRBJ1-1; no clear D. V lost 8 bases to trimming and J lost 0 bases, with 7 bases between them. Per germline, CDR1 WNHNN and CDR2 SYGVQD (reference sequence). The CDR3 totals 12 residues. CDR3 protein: CASGRVNTEAFF. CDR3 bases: TGCGCCAGCGGTAGAGTGAACACTGAAGCTTTCTTT.

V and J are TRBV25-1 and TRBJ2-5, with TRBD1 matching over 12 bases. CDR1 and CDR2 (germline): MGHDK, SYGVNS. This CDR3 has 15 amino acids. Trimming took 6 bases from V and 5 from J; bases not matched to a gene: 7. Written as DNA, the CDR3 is TGTGCCAGCAGAGGGGGGACAGGGGGCCGGGAGACCCAGTACTTC. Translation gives CASRGGTGGRETQYF. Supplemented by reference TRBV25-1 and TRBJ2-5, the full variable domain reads EADIYQTPRYLVIGTGKKITLECSQTMGHDKMYWYQQDPGMELHLIHYSYGVNSTEKGDLSSESTVSRIRTEHFPLTLESARPSHTSQYLCASRGGTGGRETQYFGPGTRLLVL.

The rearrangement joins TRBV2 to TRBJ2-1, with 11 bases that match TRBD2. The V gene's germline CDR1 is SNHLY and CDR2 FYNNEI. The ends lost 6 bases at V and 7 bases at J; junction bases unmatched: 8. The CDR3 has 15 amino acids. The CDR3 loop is CASSKAGTSGNEQFF. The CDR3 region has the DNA TGTGCCAGCAGCAAAGCCGGGACTAGCGGTAATGAGCAGTTCTTC.

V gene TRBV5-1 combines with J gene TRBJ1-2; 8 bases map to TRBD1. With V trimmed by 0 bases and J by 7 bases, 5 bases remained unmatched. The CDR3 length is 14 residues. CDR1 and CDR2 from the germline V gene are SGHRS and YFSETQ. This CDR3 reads CASSLVGQGGGYTF. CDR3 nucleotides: TGCGCCAGCAGCTTGGTAGGACAGGGCGGTGGCTACACCTTC.

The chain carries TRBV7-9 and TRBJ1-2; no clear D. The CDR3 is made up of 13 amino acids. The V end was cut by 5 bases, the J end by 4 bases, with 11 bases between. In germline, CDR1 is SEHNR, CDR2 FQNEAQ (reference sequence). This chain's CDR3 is CASSPEFGYGYTF. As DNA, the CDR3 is TGTGCCAGCAGCCCCGAGTTCGGCTATGGCTACACCTTC. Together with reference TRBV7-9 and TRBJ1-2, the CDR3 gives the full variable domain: DTGVSQNPRHKITKRGQNVTFRCDPISEHNRLYWYRQTLGQGPEFLTYFQNEAQLEKSRLLSDRFSAERPKGSFSTLEIQRTEQGDSAMYLCASSPEFGYGYTFGSGTRLTVV.

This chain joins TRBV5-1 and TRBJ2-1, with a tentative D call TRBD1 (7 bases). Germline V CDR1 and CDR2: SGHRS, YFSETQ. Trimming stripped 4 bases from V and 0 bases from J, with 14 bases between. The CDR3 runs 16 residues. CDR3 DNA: TGCGCCAGCAGCACCCAGGGGGGCCTCTCCTACAATGAGCAGTTCTTC. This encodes CASSTQGGLSYNEQFF. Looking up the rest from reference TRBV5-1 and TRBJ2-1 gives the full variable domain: KAGVTQTPRYLIKTRGQQVTLSCSPISGHRSVSWYQQTPGQGLQFLFEYFSETQRNKGNFPGRFSGRQFSNSRSEMNVSTLELGDSALYLCASSTQGGLSYNEQFFGPGTRLTVL.

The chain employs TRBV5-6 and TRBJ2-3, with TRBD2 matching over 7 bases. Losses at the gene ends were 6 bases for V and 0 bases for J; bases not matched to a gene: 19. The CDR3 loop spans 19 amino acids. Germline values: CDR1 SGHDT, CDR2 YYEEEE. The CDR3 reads CASKRFGVAGLTSTDTQYF. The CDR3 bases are TGTGCCAGCAAAAGGTTCGGGGTAGCGGGTCTTACTAGCACAGATACGCAGTATTTT.

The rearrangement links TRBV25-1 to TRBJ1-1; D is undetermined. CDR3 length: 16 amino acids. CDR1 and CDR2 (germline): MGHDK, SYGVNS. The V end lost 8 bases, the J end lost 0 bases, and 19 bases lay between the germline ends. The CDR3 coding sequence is TGTGCCAGCCAGGATCGGAGGAACTTTCTGAACACTGAAGCTTTCTTT. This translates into CASQDRRNFLNTEAFF.

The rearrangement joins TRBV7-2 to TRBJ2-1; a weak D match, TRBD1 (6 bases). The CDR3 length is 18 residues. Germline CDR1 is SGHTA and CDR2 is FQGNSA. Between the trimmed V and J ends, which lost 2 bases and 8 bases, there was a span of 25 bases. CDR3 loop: CASSLMGIGTRGPHEQFF. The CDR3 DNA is TGTGCCAGCAGCTTAATGGGAATTGGGACACGGGGACCCCATGAGCAGTTCTTC.